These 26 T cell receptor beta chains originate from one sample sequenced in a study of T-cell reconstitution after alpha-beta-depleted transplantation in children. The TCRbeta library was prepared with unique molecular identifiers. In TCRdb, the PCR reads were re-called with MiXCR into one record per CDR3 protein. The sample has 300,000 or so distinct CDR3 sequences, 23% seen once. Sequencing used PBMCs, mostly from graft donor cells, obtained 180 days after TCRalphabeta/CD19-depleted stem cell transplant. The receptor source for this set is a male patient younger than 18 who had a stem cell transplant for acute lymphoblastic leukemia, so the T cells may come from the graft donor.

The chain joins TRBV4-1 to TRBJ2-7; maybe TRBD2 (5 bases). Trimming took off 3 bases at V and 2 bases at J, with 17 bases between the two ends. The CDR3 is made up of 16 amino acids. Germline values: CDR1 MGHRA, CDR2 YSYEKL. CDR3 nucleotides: TGCGCCAGCAGCCAGGGATGGTGGGAGCGAACCTACGAGCAGTACTTC. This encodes CASSQGWWERTYEQYF.

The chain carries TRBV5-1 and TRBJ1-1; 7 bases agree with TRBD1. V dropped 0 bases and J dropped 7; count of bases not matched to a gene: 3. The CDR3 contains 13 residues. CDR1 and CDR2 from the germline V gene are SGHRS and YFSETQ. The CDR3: CASSLDRGIEAFF. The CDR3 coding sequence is TGCGCCAGCAGCTTGGACAGGGGTATTGAAGCTTTCTTT. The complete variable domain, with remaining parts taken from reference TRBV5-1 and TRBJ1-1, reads KAGVTQTPRYLIKTRGQQVTLSCSPISGHRSVSWYQQTPGQGLQFLFEYFSETQRNKGNFPGRFSGRQFSNSRSEMNVSTLELGDSALYLCASSLDRGIEAFFGQGTRLTVV.

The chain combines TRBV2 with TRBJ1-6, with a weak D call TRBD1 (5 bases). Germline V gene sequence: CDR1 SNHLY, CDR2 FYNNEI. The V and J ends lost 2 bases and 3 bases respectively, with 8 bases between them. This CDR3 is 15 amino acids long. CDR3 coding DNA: TGTGCCAGCAGTGAACGACAGATCTATAATTCACCCCTCCACTTT. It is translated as CASSERQIYNSPLHF.

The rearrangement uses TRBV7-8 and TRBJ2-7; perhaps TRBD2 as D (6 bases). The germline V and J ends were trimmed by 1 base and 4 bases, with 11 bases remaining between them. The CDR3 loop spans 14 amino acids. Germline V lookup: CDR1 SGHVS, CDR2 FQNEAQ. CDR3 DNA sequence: TGTGCCAGCAGCTTAGACGGGAGAGGGTACGAGCAGTACTTC. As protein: CASSLDGRGYEQYF.

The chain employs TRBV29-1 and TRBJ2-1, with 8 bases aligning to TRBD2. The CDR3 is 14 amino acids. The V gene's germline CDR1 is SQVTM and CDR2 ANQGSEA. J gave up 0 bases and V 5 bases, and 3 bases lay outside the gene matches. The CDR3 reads CSVPGTSSYNEQFF. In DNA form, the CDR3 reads TGCAGCGTTCCCGGGACTAGCTCCTACAATGAGCAGTTCTTC.

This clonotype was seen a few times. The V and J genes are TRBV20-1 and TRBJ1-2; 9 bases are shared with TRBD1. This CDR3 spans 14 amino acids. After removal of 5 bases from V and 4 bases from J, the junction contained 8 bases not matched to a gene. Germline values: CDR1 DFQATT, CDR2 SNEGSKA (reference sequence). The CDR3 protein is CSAEQGAGRYGYTF. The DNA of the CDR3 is TGCAGTGCTGAACAGGGGGCAGGACGCTATGGCTACACCTTC.

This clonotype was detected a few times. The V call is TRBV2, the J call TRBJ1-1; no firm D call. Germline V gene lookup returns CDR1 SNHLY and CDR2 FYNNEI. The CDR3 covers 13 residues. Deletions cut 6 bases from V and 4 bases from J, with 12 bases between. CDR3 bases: TGTGCCAGCAGACCGGTCCCTCCCACTGAAGCTTTCTTT. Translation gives CASRPVPPTEAFF.

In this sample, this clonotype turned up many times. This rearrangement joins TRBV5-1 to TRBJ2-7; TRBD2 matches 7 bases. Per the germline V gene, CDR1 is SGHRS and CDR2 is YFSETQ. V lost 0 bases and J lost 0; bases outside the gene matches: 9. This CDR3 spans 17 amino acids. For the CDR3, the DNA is TGCGCCAGCAGCTTGGCGCCTAGCGGTCTCGGCTCCTACGAGCAGTACTTC. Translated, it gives CASSLAPSGLGSYEQYF.

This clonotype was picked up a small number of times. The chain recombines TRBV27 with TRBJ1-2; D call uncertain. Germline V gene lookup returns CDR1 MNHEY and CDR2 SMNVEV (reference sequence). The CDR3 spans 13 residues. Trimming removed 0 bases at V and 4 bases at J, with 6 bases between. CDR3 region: CASSLSKSYGYTF. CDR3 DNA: TGTGCCAGCAGTTTATCGAAAAGCTATGGCTACACCTTC.

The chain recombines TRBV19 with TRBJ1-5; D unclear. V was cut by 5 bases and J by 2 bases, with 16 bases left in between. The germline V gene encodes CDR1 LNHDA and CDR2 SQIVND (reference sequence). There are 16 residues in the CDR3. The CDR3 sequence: CASSVNSEAGNQPQHF. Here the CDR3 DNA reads TGTGCCAGTAGTGTTAACTCTGAGGCGGGCAATCAGCCCCAGCATTTT.

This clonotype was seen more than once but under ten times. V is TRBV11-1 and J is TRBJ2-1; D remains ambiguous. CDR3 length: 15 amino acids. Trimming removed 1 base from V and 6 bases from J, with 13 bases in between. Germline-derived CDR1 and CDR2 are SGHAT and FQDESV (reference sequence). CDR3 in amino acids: CASSLVVRSGNEQFF. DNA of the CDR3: TGTGCCAGCAGCTTAGTGGTGCGCTCGGGCAATGAGCAGTTCTTC.

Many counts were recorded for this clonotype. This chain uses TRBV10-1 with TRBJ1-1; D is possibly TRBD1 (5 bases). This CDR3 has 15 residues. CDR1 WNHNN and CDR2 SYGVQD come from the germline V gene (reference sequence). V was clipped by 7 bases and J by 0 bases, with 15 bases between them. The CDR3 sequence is CASTPSTDMNTEAFF. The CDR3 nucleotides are TGCGCCAGCACCCCATCGACAGACATGAACACTGAAGCTTTCTTT.

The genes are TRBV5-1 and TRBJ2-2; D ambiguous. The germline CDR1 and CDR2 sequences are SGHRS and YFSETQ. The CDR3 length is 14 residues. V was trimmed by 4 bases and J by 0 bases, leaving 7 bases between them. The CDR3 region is CASSPNPNTGELFF. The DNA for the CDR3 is TGCGCCAGCAGCCCAAACCCGAACACCGGGGAGCTGTTTTTT.

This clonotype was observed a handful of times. The CDR3 sequence is CSAREEGRSYNEQFF. Written as DNA, the CDR3 is TGCAGTGCTAGAGAAGAGGGGAGGTCCTACAATGAGCAGTTCTTC. The rearrangement joins TRBV20-1 to TRBJ2-1; D is possibly TRBD2 (6 bases). The CDR3 length is 15 residues. Germline CDR1 is DFQATT and CDR2 is SNEGSKA (reference sequence). Trimming took off 0 bases at V and 1 base at J, with 10 bases between the two ends.

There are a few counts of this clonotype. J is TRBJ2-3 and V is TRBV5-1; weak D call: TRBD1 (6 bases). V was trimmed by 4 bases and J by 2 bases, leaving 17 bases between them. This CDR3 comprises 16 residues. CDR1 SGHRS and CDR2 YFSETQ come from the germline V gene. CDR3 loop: CASSISQGVSTDTQYF. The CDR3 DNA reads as TGCGCCAGCAGCATTTCACAGGGAGTATCCACAGATACGCAGTATTTT.

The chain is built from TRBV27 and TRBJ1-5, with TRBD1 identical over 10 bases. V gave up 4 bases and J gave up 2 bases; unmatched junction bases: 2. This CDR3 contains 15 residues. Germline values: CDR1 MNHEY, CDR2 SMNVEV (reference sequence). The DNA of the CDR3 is TGTGCCAGCAGTTGGGGGACAGGGGGCAATCAGCCCCAGCATTTT. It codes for CASSWGTGGNQPQHF.

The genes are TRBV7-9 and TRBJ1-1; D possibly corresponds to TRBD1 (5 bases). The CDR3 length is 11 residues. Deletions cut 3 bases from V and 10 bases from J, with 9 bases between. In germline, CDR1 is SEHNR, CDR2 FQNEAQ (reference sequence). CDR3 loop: CASSFGGGAFF. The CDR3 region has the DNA TGTGCCAGCAGCTTCGGCGGGGGAGCTTTCTTT.

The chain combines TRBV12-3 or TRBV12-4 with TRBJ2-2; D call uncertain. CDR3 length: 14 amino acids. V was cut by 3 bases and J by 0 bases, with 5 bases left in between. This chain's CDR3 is CASSFTSNTGELFF. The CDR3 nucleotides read TGTGCCAGCAGTTTTACCTCGAACACCGGGGAGCTGTTTTTT.

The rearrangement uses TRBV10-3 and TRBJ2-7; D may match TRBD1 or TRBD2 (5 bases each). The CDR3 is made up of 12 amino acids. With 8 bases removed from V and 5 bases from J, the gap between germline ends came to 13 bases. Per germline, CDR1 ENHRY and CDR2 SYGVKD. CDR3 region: CAIWDGEDEQYF. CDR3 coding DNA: TGTGCCATCTGGGACGGAGAAGACGAGCAGTACTTC.

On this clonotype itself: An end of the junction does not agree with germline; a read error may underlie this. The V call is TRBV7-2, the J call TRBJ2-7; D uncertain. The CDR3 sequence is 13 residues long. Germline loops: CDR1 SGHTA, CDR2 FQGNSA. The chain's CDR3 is CASSLMSDYEQYF. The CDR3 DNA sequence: TGTGCGAGCAGCTTAATGTCAGATTACGAGCAGTACTTC.

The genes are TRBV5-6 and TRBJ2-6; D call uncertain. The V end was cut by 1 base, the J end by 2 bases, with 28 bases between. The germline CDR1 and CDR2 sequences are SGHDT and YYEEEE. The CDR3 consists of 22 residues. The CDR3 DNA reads TGTGCCAGCAGCTTGTCCGGTGAAGTTGTCCGTTTAACCAAGACTGGGGCCAACGTCCTGACTTTC. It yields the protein CASSLSGEVVRLTKTGANVLTF.

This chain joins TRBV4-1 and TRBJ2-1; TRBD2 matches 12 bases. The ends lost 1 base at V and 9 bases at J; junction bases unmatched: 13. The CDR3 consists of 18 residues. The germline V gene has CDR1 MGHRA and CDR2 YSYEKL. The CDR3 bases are TGCGCCAGCAGCCAAGGTGGGGATCTAGCGGGAGGGCCTAGTGAGCAGTTCTTC. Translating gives CASSQGGDLAGGPSEQFF.

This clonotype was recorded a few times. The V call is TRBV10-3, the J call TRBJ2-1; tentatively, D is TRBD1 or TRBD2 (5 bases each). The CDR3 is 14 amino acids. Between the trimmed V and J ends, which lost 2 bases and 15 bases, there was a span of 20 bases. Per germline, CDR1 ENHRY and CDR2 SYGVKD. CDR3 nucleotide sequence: TGTGCCATCAGTGAGCCAGCCGGGGCCGGGTTGGTGTTCTTC. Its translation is CAISEPAGAGLVFF.

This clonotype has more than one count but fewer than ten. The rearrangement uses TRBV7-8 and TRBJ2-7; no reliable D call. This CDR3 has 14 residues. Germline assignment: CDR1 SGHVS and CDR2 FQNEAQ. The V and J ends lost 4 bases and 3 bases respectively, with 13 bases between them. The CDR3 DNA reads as TGTGCCAGCAGCTGGGTCGACCACATCTACGAGCAGTACTTC. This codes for CASSWVDHIYEQYF.

The CDR3 loop reads CSARWQGVQPQHF. CDR3 DNA: TGCAGTGCTAGGTGGCAGGGAGTGCAGCCCCAGCATTTT. V and J are TRBV20-1 and TRBJ1-5; TRBD1 might be the D (5 bases). Per germline, CDR1 DFQATT and CDR2 SNEGSKA (reference sequence). Trimming left V 3 bases short and J 7 bases short, with 13 bases between. The CDR3 extends over 13 amino acids.

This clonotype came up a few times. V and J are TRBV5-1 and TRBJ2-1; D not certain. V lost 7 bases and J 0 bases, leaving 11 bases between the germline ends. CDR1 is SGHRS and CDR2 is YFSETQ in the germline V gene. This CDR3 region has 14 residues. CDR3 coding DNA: TGCGCCAGCGGAGAATGGGCCTCCTACAATGAGCAGTTCTTC. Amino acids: CASGEWASYNEQFF.